These 2 T cell receptor beta chains were sequenced from one sample in a study of T-cell memory formation after mild COVID-19. Each CDR3 protein is one row after TCRdb ran MiXCR on the 5' RACE reads. The sample lists 200,000 to 250,000 distinct CDR3 sequences, over 8.5% occurring once. Material: PBMCs or a T cell subset sorted from them (not recorded which). The receptors were sampled from a man between 18 and 35 years old who had mild COVID-19 (a few samples of this study predate the infection). Cell type and time point are not known.

The chain has TRBV20-1 and TRBJ2-1; TRBD1 aligns across 7 bases. CDR1 and CDR2 from the germline V gene are DFQATT and SNEGSKA (reference sequence). V shed 6 bases and J 3 bases; nucleotides not matched to a gene: 11. This CDR3 spans 15 amino acids. CDR3 DNA sequence: TGCAGTGCCAGGGACAGAAATACGGACTACAATGAGCAGTTCTTC. Translation gives CSARDRNTDYNEQFF.

CDR3 loop: CASSLISGGSGGGDTQYF. The CDR3 coding sequence is TGTGCCAGCAGCTTAATCTCTGGCGGAAGCGGGGGCGGAGATACGCAGTATTTT. This chain joins TRBV7-3 and TRBJ2-3; 8 nucleotides agree with TRBD2. V lost 1 base to trimming and J lost 5 bases; unmatched junction nucleotides: 14. CDR1 is SGHTA and CDR2 is FQGTGA in the germline V gene. CDR3 size: 18 residues.